The 30 T cell receptor beta chains presented below share a single source sample, sequenced in a study of blood T cell repertoires in COVID-19. Sequenced by immunoSEQ multiplex PCR; TCRdb stores in-frame clones only, minus some. The sample has 150,000 to 200,000 clones; about 86% are singletons. The sample comprised peripheral blood. The origin of the receptors is a young woman with active or convalescent COVID-19.

The chain carries TRBV6-1 and TRBJ2-3; 13 nucleotides agree with TRBD2. With 0 bases clipped from V and 0 bases from J, the junction kept 3 bases outside the gene matches. In germline, CDR1 is MNHNS, CDR2 SASEGT. The CDR3 sequence is 18 residues long. The CDR3 region is CASSEALGLAGSTDTQYF. Here the CDR3 DNA reads TGTGCCAGCAGTGAAGCGTTGGGACTAGCGGGGAGCACAGATACGCAGTATTTT.

The V gene is TRBV24-1, the J gene TRBJ2-2; TRBD1 is a possible D gene (6 bases). Germline CDR1 and CDR2: KGHDR and SFDVKD. The CDR3 spans 15 residues. V was shortened by 3 bases and J by 4 bases, with 11 bases between the two germline ends. CDR3 nucleotide sequence: TGTGCCACCAGTGATGACACAGGGTCCACCGGGGAGCTGTTTTTT. Its protein product is CATSDDTGSTGELFF.

The chain recombines TRBV12-3 or TRBV12-4 with TRBJ1-2; weak D call: TRBD1 (6 bases). V was pared by 10 bases and J by 4 bases, with 16 bases between. The CDR3 is 13 residues long. The CDR3 is CAIQRTDFYGYTF. The CDR3 region has the DNA TGTGCCATACAACGGACAGACTTCTATGGCTACACCTTC.

This chain connects TRBV11-2 to TRBJ2-7; 9 nucleotides match TRBD2. Germline loops: CDR1 SGHAT, CDR2 FQNNGV. Trimming cost V 5 bases and J 1 base; bases outside gene matches: 6. This CDR3 comprises 15 residues. The CDR3 loop reads CASSRLAGQSYEQYF. In DNA form, the CDR3 reads TGTGCCAGCAGCCGGCTAGCGGGGCAGTCCTACGAGCAGTACTTC. Using reference TRBV11-2 and TRBJ2-7 for the parts outside the CDR3, the full variable domain is EAGVAQSPRYKIIEKRQSVAFWCNPISGHATLYWYQQILGQGPKLLIQFQNNGVVDDSQLPKDRFSAERLKGVDSTLKIQPAKLEDSAVYLCASSRLAGQSYEQYFGPGTRLTVT.

The rearrangement joins TRBV28 to TRBJ1-5, with 8 bases identical to TRBD1. With V trimmed by 3 bases and J by 0 bases, 10 bases remained unmatched. Germline CDR1 reads MDHEN; CDR2 reads SYDVKM. This CDR3 is 18 amino acids long. DNA of the CDR3: TGTGCCAGCAGTTTTGTCAGAGGACAGGGATATAGCAATCAGCCCCAGCATTTT. Its translation: CASSFVRGQGYSNQPQHF.

V gene TRBV5-1 combines with J gene TRBJ2-3; D possibly corresponds to TRBD2 (6 bases). The V gene's germline CDR1 is SGHRS and CDR2 YFSETQ. V lost 4 bases and J lost 6, with 15 bases in between. This CDR3 comprises 14 residues. CDR3 in amino acids: CASSKAGSVDTQYF. CDR3 nucleotides: TGCGCCAGCAGCAAAGCGGGTTCCGTGGATACGCAGTATTTT.

This clone was seen once. The V gene is TRBV10-3, the J gene TRBJ1-5; a weak D match, TRBD1 (5 bases). Deletions cut 4 bases from V and 5 bases from J, with 21 bases between. The CDR3 spans 17 residues. The germline gives CDR1 ENHRY, CDR2 SYGVKD. In DNA, the CDR3 is TGTGCCATCAGTGGGTCCTCGGAAGGGGCTGACGATCAGCCCCAGCATTTT. Translated: CAISGSSEGADDQPQHF.

The chain combines TRBV5-6 with TRBJ1-1, with 7 positions matching TRBD1. Trimming removed 4 bases from V and 10 bases from J; junction bases left unmatched: 4. Germline values: CDR1 SGHDT, CDR2 YYEEEE. This CDR3 is built from 11 residues. CDR3 sequence: CASSVGTVAFF. The CDR3 DNA reads as TGTGCCAGCAGCGTAGGGACAGTAGCTTTCTTT. The complete variable domain, with remaining parts taken from reference TRBV5-6 and TRBJ1-1, reads DAGVTQSPTHLIKTRGQQVTLRCSPKSGHDTVSWYQQALGQGPQFIFQYYEEEERQRGNFPDRFSGHQFPNYSSELNVNALLLGDSALYLCASSVGTVAFFGQGTRLTVV.

A few counts support this clone. V usage is TRBV13 and J usage is TRBJ1-4, with 7 bases matching TRBD1. CDR3 length: 14 amino acids. J was trimmed by 5 bases and V by 7 bases; bases with no gene match: 7. Germline values: CDR1 PRHDT, CDR2 FYEKMQ (reference sequence). The CDR3 DNA follows: TGTGCCAGCACCGTCAGGGGGACGAATGAAAAACTGTTTTTT. Encoded protein: CASTVRGTNEKLFF.

This chain connects TRBV6-1 to TRBJ2-3, with TRBD2 matching over 10 bases. The germline V gene encodes CDR1 MNHNS and CDR2 SASEGT. J gave up 0 bases and V 3 bases, and 9 bases lay outside the gene matches. CDR3 size: 18 residues. CDR3 sequence reads: CASSEWLAGASSTDTQYF. DNA for the CDR3: TGTGCCAGCAGTGAGTGGCTAGCGGGGGCCTCTAGCACAGATACGCAGTATTTT.

Turning to this clone: This sample includes further DNA sequences coding for the same CDR3. The chain recombines TRBV7-2 with TRBJ2-5; TRBD2 agrees at 7 bases. Per the germline V gene, CDR1 is SGHTA and CDR2 is FQGNSA. The V gene end was trimmed by 0 bases and the J gene end by 5 bases; junction bases not matched to a gene: 3. The CDR3 extends over 14 amino acids. CDR3 loop: CASSLAGRGETQYF. The CDR3 DNA follows: TGTGCCAGCAGCTTAGCCGGGCGGGGGGAGACCCAGTACTTC.

The chain is built from TRBV19 and TRBJ2-1; 8 bases map to TRBD2. The CDR3 loop spans 14 amino acids. Germline V gives CDR1 LNHDA, CDR2 SQIVND (reference sequence). J lost 5 bases, V lost 3 bases, and 3 bases had no gene match. CDR3 DNA: TGTGCCAGTAGTATTACGGGGGGGGACAATGAGCAGTTCTTC. Protein product: CASSITGGDNEQFF.

The chain carries TRBV15 and TRBJ1-5; D gene unclear. CDR1 is LNHNV, CDR2 YYDKDF, per germline (reference sequence). V lost 2 bases and J lost 6, with 14 bases in between. The CDR3 totals 15 residues. CDR3: CATSRLDRGGQPQHF. The CDR3 nucleotides are TGTGCCACCAGCAGACTGGACCGGGGTGGTCAGCCCCAGCATTTT.

This chain connects TRBV10-2 to TRBJ1-1; D gene unclear. The CDR3 length is 14 residues. Germline V gene lookup returns CDR1 WSHSY and CDR2 SAAADI. With 2 bases removed from V and 3 bases from J, the gap between germline ends came to 10 bases. This chain's CDR3 is CASSENPGYTEAFF. The CDR3 region has the DNA TGCGCCAGCAGTGAGAATCCCGGGTACACTGAAGCTTTCTTT.

This clone appeared a single time. V usage is TRBV6-5 and J usage is TRBJ1-5, with D possibly TRBD1 on 5 matching bases. Germline values: CDR1 MNHEY, CDR2 SVGAGI. CDR3 size: 14 residues. V was clipped by 6 bases and J by 3 bases, with 12 bases between them. As DNA, the CDR3 is TGTGCCAGCAGGCTAAGACAGTCCAATCAGCCCCAGCATTTT. It yields the protein CASRLRQSNQPQHF.

CDR3 DNA: TGTGCCAGCAGCCAGGGGGGGGCAAGTCAGCCCCAGCATTTT. Translation gives CASSQGGASQPQHF. V and J are TRBV3-1 (or the pseudogene TRBV3-2) and TRBJ1-5, with D maybe TRBD1 (6 bases). The length of the CDR3 is 14 residues. Germline V CDR1 and CDR2: LGHDT, YNNKEL (reference sequence). V was shortened by 3 bases and J by 6 bases, with 12 bases between the two germline ends.

The rearrangement joins TRBV6-2 or TRBV6-3 to TRBJ1-5; D might be TRBD1 (6 bases). The germline gives CDR1 MNHEY, CDR2 SVGEGT. With 5 bases removed from V and 2 bases from J, the gap between germline ends came to 13 bases. CDR3 length: 15 residues. In nucleotides, the CDR3 is TGTGCCAGCAGTCTACAGGGCAGGGGCAATCAGCCCCAGCATTTT. It is translated as CASSLQGRGNQPQHF.

The chain links TRBV29-1 to TRBJ1-2; the match to TRBD1 covers 7 bases. There are 12 residues in the CDR3. Losses at the gene ends were 6 bases for V and 2 bases for J; bases not matched to a gene: 3. Germline values: CDR1 SQVTM, CDR2 ANQGSEA. CDR3 coding DNA: TGCAGCGTCGGGGGACAGAACTATGGCTACACCTTC. It translates to CSVGGQNYGYTF.

The chain carries TRBV12-2 and TRBJ2-2; the table assigns TRBD1, which was not confirmed against the DNA. TRBV12-2 corresponds to a pseudogene. CDR3 size: 12 residues. The CDR3 coding sequence is TGTGCAAGTCGCTTGGGCTTTTGGGAGCTGTTTTTT. This translates into CASRLGFWELFF.

This chain connects TRBV5-1 to TRBJ1-4; possibly TRBD1 for D (5 bases). Germline CDR1 and CDR2: SGHRS and YFSETQ. V was cut by 6 bases and J by 0 bases, with 9 bases left in between. CDR3 length equals 14 residues. The CDR3 loop reads CASNTGATNEKLFF. In nucleotides, the CDR3 is TGCGCCAGCAATACGGGGGCAACTAATGAAAAACTGTTTTTT.

The chain couples TRBV3-1 (or the pseudogene TRBV3-2) to TRBJ2-3, with a tentative D call TRBD2 (5 bases). The CDR3 has 14 amino acids. V was clipped by 4 bases and J by 7 bases, with 15 bases between them. CDR1 is LGHDT, CDR2 YNNKEL, per germline (reference sequence). The CDR3 sequence: CASSPRTGTHTQYF. CDR3 bases: TGTGCCAGCAGCCCCCGGACGGGAACTCATACGCAGTATTTT.

This sequence joins TRBV7-2 and TRBJ2-2, with a possible D match to TRBD2 (6 bases). Germline-derived CDR1 and CDR2 are SGHTA and FQGNSA. V lost 7 bases and J 4 bases, leaving 16 bases between the germline ends. This CDR3 spans 15 amino acids. The CDR3 is CASTLEGRSTGELFF. The CDR3 DNA reads as TGTGCCAGCACCCTGGAGGGGAGGAGCACCGGGGAGCTGTTTTTT.

The chain recombines TRBV21-1 with TRBJ2-1; the table names TRBD2, a call not compared with the DNA. TRBV21-1 is a pseudogene locus. This CDR3 has 14 amino acids. The CDR3 sequence is CASSRGWENNEQFF. The CDR3 DNA reads as TGTGCCAGCAGCAGAGGGTGGGAGAACAATGAGCAGTTCTTC.

The genes are TRBV3-1 (or the pseudogene TRBV3-2) and TRBJ1-2; the D gene is possibly TRBD1 (6 bases). This CDR3 has 14 residues. Germline loops: CDR1 LGHDT, CDR2 YNNKEL (reference sequence). Trimming shortened V by 1 base and J by 5 bases, and 11 bases separated the two germline ends. This CDR3 reads CASSQGGQIYGYTF. The CDR3 DNA reads as TGTGCCAGCAGCCAAGGGGGACAAATTTATGGCTACACCTTC.

This chain connects TRBV6-6 to TRBJ1-1, with 7 bases that match TRBD1. The CDR3 totals 13 residues. Germline CDR1 and CDR2: MNHNY and SVGAGI (reference sequence). The junction had 2 bases not matched to a gene; V was cut back by 4 bases and J by 3 bases. CDR3 sequence: CASSFQGDTEAFF. The CDR3, as DNA: TGTGCCAGCAGTTTTCAGGGGGACACTGAAGCTTTCTTT.

This clone occurred once. This chain connects TRBV6-5 to TRBJ2-2; D perhaps matches TRBD2 (7 bases). The CDR3 has 16 residues. V was cut by 0 bases and J by 9 bases, with 17 bases left in between. Looked up from germline, CDR1 is MNHEY and CDR2 is SVGAGI. The CDR3, as DNA: TGTGCCAGCAGTTACTCTGGTGGGGGGGCGTTCAGGGAGCTGTTTTTT. It translates to CASSYSGGGAFRELFF.

The chain is built from TRBV9 and TRBJ2-2, with D possibly matching TRBD1 (6 bases). Deletions cut 5 bases from V and 0 bases from J, with 14 bases between. The germline gives CDR1 SGDLS, CDR2 YYNGEE. The CDR3 length is 16 residues. Here the CDR3 DNA reads TGTGCCAGCAGGAAACCGGGACACCCGAACACCGGGGAGCTGTTTTTT. This gives the protein CASRKPGHPNTGELFF.

This clone was picked up a small number of times. The chain combines TRBV2 with TRBJ1-3, with D tentatively TRBD1 (6 bases). The length of the CDR3 is 16 residues. Per germline, CDR1 SNHLY and CDR2 FYNNEI. Trimming took 4 bases from V and 7 from J, leaving 20 bases between them. The CDR3 loop reads CASSGGQGRESNTIYF. Written as DNA, the CDR3 is TGTGCCAGCAGTGGGGGTCAGGGGCGCGAGTCGAACACCATATATTTT.

The rearrangement uses TRBV6-1 and TRBJ1-1; 7 bases align to TRBD1. From germline, CDR1 is MNHNS and CDR2 SASEGT. The CDR3 has 15 amino acids. Trimming took 2 bases from V and 0 from J; bases not matched to a gene: 3. The chain's CDR3 is CASSEYRGMNTEAFF. CDR3 nucleotide sequence: TGTGCCAGCAGTGAATACAGGGGAATGAACACTGAAGCTTTCTTT.

This chain joins TRBV2 and TRBJ1-4; D ambiguous. CDR3 length: 11 residues. The V and J ends lost 4 bases and 10 bases respectively, with 7 bases between them. Germline values: CDR1 SNHLY, CDR2 FYNNEI. The CDR3: CASSVYGKLFF. CDR3 bases: TGTGCCAGCAGTGTCTATGGAAAACTGTTTTTT.